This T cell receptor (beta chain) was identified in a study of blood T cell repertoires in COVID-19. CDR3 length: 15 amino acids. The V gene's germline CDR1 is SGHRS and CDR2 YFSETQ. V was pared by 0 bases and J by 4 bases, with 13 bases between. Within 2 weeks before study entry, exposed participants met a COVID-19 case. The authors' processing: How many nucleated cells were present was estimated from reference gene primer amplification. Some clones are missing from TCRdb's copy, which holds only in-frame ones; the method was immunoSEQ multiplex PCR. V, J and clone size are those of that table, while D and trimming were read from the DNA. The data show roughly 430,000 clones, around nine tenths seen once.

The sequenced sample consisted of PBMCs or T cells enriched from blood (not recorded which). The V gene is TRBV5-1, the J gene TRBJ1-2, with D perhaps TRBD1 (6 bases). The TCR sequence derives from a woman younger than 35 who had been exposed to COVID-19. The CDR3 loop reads CASSLAPGVGYGYTF. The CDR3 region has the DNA TGCGCCAGCAGCTTGGCTCCAGGGGTGGGCTATGGCTACACCTTC.